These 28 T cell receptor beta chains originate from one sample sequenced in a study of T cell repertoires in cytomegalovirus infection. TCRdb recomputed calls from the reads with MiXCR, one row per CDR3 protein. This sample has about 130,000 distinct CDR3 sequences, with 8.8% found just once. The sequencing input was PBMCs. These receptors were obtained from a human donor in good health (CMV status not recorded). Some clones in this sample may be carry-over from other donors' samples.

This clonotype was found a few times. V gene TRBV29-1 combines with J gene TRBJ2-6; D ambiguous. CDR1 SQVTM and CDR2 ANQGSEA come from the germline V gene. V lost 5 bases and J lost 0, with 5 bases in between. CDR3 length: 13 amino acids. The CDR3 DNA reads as TGCAGCGTTTACGGCTCTGGGGCCAACGTCCTGACTTTC. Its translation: CSVYGSGANVLTF.

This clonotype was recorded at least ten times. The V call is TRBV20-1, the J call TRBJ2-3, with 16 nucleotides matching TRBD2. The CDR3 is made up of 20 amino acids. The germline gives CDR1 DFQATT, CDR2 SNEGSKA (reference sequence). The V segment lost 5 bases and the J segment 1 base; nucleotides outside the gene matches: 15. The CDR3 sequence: CSADSPGLAGGGPGTDTQYF. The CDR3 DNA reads TGCAGTGCTGATAGTCCGGGACTAGCGGGAGGGGGGCCTGGCACAGATACGCAGTATTTT.

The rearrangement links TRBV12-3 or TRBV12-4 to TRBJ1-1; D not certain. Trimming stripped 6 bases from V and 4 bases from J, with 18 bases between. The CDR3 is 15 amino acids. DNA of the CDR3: TGTGCCAGCAGCTTAATATGGGCGATCGGCACTGAAGCTTTCTTT. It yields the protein CASSLIWAIGTEAFF.

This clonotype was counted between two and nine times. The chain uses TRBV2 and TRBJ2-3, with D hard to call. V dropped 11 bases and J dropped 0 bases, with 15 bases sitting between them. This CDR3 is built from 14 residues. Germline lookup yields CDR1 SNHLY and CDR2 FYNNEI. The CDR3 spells CALRTELSTDTQYF. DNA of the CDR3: TGTGCCCTAAGGACCGAGCTGAGCACAGATACGCAGTATTTT.

This CDR3 reads CASSLKQGAGGNTIYF. In DNA form, the CDR3 reads TGTGCCAGCAGCCTCAAACAGGGAGCAGGAGGAAACACCATATATTTT. The rearrangement links TRBV7-9 to TRBJ1-3; weak D call: TRBD1 (6 bases). The V and J ends lost 5 bases and 4 bases respectively, with 18 bases between them. CDR1 SEHNR and CDR2 FQNEAQ come from the germline V gene (reference sequence). The CDR3 consists of 16 residues.

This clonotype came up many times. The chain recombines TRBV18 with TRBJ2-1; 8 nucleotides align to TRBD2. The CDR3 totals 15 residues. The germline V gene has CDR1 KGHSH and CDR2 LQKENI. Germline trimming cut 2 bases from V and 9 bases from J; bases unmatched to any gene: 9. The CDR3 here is CASSPNGGALGEQFF. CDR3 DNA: TGTGCCAGCTCACCAAACGGGGGGGCCCTCGGTGAGCAGTTCTTC. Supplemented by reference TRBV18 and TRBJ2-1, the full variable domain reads NAGVMQNPRHLVRRRGQEARLRCSPMKGHSHVYWYRQLPEEGLKFMVYLQKENIIDESGMPKERFSAEFPKEGPSILRIQQVVRGDSAAYFCASSPNGGALGEQFFGPGTRLTVL.

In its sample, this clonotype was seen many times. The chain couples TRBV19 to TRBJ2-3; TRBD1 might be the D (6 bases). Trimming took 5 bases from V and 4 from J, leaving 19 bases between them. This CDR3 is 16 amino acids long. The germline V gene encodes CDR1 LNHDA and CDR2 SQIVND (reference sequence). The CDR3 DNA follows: TGTGCCAGTAGTCCCTTGGAACAGGGTTGGGCAGATACGCAGTATTTT. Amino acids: CASSPLEQGWADTQYF. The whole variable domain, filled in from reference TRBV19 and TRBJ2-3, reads DGGITQSPKYLFRKEGQNVTLSCEQNLNHDAMYWYRQDPGQGLRLIYYSQIVNDFQKGDIAEGYSVSREKKESFPLTVTSAQKNPTAFYLCASSPLEQGWADTQYFGPGTRLTVL.

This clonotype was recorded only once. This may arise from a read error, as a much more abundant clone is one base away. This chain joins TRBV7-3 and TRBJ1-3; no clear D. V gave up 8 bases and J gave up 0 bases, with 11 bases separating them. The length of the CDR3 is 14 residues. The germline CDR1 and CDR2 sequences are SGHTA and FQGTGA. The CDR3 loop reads CASEARVSGNTIYF. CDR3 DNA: TGTGCCAGCGAGGCTAGGGTCTCTGGAAACACCATATATTTT.

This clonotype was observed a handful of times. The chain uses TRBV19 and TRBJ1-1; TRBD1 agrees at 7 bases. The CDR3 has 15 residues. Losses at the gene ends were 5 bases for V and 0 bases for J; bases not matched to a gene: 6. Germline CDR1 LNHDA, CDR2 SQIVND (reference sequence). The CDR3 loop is CASSSGQIMNTEAFF. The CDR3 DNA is TGTGCCAGTAGTTCGGGACAGATAATGAACACTGAAGCTTTCTTT.

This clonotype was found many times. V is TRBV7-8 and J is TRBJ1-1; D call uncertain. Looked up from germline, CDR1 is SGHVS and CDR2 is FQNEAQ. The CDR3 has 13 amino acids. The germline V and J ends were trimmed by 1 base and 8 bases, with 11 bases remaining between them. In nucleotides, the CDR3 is TGTGCCAGCAGCTTAGTCCCGGCCAGGGAAGCTTTCTTT. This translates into CASSLVPAREAFF.

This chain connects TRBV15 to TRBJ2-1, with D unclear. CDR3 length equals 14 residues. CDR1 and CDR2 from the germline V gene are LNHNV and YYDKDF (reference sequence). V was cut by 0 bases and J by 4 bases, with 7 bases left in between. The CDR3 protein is CATSRDVSYNEQFF. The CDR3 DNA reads TGTGCCACCAGCAGAGATGTCAGTTACAATGAGCAGTTCTTC.

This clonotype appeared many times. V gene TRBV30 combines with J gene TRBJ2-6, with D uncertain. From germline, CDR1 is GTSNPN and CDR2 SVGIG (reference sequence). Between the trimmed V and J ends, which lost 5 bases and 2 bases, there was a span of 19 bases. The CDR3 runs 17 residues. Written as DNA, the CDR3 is TGTGCCTGGGGGCGCGGCCTCCGATTGCCTGGGGCCAACGTCCTGACTTTC. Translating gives CAWGRGLRLPGANVLTF. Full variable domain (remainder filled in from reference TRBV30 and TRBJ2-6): SQTIHQWPATLVQPVGSPLSLECTVEGTSNPNLYWYRQAAGRGLQLLFYSVGIGQISSEVPQNLSASRPQDRQFILSSKKLLLSDSGFYLCAWGRGLRLPGANVLTFGAGSRLTVL.

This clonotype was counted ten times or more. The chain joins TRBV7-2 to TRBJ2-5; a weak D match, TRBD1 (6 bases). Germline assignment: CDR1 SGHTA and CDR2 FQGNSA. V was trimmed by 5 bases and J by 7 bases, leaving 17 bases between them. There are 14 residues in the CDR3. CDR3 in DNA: TGTGCCAGCAGCCCCTCCAGGGGCCATTTGACCCAGTACTTC. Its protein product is CASSPSRGHLTQYF.

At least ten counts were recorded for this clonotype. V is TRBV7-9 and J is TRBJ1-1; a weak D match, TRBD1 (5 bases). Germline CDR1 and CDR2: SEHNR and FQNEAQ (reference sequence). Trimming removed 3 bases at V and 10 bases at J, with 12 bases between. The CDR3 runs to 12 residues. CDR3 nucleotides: TGTGCCAGCAGCTTTGAAGGGGCCCGAGCTTTCTTT. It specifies CASSFEGARAFF.

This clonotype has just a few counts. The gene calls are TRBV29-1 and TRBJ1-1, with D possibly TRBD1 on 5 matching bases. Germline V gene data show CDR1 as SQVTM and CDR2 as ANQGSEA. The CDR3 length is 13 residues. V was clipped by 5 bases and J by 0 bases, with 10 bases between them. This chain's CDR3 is CSVPGRMNTEAFF. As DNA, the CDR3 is TGCAGCGTTCCGGGACGGATGAACACTGAAGCTTTCTTT.

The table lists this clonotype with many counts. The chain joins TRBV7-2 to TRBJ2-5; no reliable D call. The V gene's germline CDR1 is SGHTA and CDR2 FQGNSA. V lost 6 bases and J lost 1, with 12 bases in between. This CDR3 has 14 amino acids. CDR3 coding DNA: TGTGCCAGCAGTACTGCAGTGGGCCAAGAGACCCAGTACTTC. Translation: CASSTAVGQETQYF.

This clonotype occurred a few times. CDR3 amino acids: CATTQGVWRGGDNEQFF. The CDR3 DNA reads TGTGCCACCACACAAGGGGTATGGCGGGGGGGAGACAATGAGCAGTTCTTC. The V gene is TRBV19, the J gene TRBJ2-1, with 9 positions matching TRBD2. The ends lost 10 bases at V and 5 bases at J; junction bases unmatched: 18. Germline CDR1 is LNHDA and CDR2 is SQIVND (reference sequence). The CDR3 length is 17 residues.

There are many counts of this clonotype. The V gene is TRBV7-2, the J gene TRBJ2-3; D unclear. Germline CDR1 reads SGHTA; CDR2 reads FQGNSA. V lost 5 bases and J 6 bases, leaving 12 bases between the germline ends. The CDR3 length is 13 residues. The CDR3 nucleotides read TGTGCCAGCAGCGGGCAGTTCACCGATACGCAGTATTTT. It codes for CASSGQFTDTQYF. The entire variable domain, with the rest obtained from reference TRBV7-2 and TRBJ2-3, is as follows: GAGVSQSPSNKVTEKGKDVELRCDPISGHTALYWYRQSLGQGLEFLIYFQGNSAPDKSGLPSDRFSAERTGGSVSTLTIQRTQQEDSAVYLCASSGQFTDTQYFGPGTRLTVL.

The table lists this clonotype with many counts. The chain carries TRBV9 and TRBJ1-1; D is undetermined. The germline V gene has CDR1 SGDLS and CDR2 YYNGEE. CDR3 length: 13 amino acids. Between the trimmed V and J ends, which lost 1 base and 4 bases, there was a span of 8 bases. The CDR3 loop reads CASSVKGGTEAFF. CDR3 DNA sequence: TGTGCCAGCAGCGTAAAGGGAGGCACTGAAGCTTTCTTT. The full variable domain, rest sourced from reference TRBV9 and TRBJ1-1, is DSGVTQTPKHLITATGQRVTLRCSPRSGDLSVYWYQQSLDQGLQFLIQYYNGEERAKGNILERFSAQQFPDLHSELNLSSLELGDSALYFCASSVKGGTEAFFGQGTRLTVV.

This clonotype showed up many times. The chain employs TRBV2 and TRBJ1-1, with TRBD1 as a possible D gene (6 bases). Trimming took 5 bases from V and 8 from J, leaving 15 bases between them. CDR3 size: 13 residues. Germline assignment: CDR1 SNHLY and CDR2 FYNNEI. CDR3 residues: CASSFRGRKEAFF. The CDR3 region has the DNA TGTGCCAGCAGTTTCAGGGGAAGGAAAGAAGCTTTCTTT.

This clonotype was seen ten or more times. The CDR3 loop reads CASSAAGTGEDTQYF. CDR3 bases: TGTGCCAGCAGCGCTGCCGGGACAGGGGAGGATACGCAGTATTTT. This sequence joins TRBV28 and TRBJ2-3, with TRBD1 matching over 10 bases. Trimming at V came to 6 bases and at J to 6 bases, leaving 9 bases not matched to a gene. Germline V gene data show CDR1 as MDHEN and CDR2 as SYDVKM. This CDR3 is 15 amino acids long.

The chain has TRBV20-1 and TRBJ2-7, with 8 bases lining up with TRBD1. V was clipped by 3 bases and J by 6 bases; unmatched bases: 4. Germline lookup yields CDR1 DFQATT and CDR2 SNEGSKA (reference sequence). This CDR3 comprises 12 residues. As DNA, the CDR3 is TGCAGTGCTAGCACCGACAGGGGCGAGCAGTACTTC. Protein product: CSASTDRGEQYF.

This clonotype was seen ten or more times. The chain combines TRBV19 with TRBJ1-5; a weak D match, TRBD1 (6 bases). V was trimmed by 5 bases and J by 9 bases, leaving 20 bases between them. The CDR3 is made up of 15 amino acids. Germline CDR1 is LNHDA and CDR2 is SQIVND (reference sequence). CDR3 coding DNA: TGTGCCAGTAGTGCCCTCAAGGGGGAGATCGGGCCCCAGCATTTT. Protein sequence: CASSALKGEIGPQHF.

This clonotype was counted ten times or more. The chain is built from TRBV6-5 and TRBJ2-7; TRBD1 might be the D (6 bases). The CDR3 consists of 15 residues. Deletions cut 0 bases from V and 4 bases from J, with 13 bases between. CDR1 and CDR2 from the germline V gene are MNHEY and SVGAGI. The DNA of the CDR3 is TGTGCCAGCAGTTACTCGACAGGTATAGTGTACGAGCAGTACTTC. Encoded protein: CASSYSTGIVYEQYF.

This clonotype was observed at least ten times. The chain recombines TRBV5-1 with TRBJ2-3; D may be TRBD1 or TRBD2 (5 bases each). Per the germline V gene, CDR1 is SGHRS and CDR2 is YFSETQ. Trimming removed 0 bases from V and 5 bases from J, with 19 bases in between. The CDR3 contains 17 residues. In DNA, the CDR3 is TGCGCCAGCAGCTTGGTTATGTGGGGGAGCATCCAAGATACGCAGTATTTT. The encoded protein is CASSLVMWGSIQDTQYF.

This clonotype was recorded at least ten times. CDR3 nucleotide sequence: TGTGCCAGCAGGAAGACTAGCGGGGGCTCCTACGAGCAGTACTTC. This translates into CASRKTSGGSYEQYF. The chain has TRBV28 and TRBJ2-7; 12 positions agree with TRBD2. Losses at the gene ends were 6 bases for V and 0 bases for J; bases not matched to a gene: 3. The CDR3 sequence is 15 residues long. Germline lookup yields CDR1 MDHEN and CDR2 SYDVKM.

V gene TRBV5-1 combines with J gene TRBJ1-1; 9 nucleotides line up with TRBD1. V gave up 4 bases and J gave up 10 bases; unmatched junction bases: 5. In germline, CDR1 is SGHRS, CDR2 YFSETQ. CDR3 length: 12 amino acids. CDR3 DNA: TGCGCCAGCAGCCGGGAGGGACAGGGAGCTTTCTTT. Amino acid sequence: CASSREGQGAFF.

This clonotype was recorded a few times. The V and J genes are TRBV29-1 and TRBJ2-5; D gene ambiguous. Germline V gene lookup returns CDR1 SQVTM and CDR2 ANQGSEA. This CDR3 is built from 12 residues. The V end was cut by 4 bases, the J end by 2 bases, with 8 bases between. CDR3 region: CSVGGGQETQYF. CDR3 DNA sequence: TGCAGCGTTGGAGGCGGTCAAGAGACCCAGTACTTC.